This T cell receptor beta chain was captured by sequencing in a study of OX40 agonist ivuxolimab in advanced cancers. Some background on the complete study: The costimulatory receptor OX40 (CD134) was targeted by ivuxolimab, a fully human IgG2 agonistic monoclonal antibody. Prior anti-PD-1, anti-PD-L1 or anti-CTLA-4 therapy was permitted, and approximately 40% of dose-escalation patients had received checkpoint inhibitors. The purpose of peripheral TCRbeta sequencing was to test whether ivuxolimab changed TCR sequence diversity and led to clonal T-cell expansion. The paper describes the monotherapy dose-escalation part (N of about 52 patients) of the phase I trial of ivuxolimab. Of the roughly 50 dose-escalation patients, hepatocellular carcinoma was present in around 20, melanoma in some 15, renal cell carcinoma in 9 and head and neck cancer in 9. A male proportion of nearly 85% and a mean age of about 60 years, ranging from about 20 to 79, were recorded for the dose-escalation cohort. Intravenous ivuxolimab was administered to patients every 2 weeks at six dose levels: 0.01, 0.1, 0.3, 1.5, 3 and 10 mg/kg. Partial responses were achieved by three dose-escalation patients, of whom one had hepatocellular carcinoma and two had cutaneous melanoma. Results the study describes overall, beyond this receptor: At doses from 0.1 to 3.0 mg/kg, clonal expansion was seen in both CD4+ and CD8+ blood T cells between baseline and week 6. In the 0.1-3.0 mg/kg groups, partial responders were among the patients with the lowest normalized peripheral clonal expansion, particularly in CD8+ T cells. After ivuxolimab, expanded clones were on average more numerous among CD8+ T cells than among CD4+ T cells. Which antigens the clonally expanded peripheral T cells were specific for was not determined. Low levels of normalized T-cell clonal expansion were also seen in some nonresponding patients.

For sequencing of the TCRbeta CDR3 region, genomic DNA was extracted from the sorted cells. The immunoSEQ Assay was used for sequencing of TCRbeta CDR3 regions. In its TCRdb copy, this immuneACCESS table keeps in-frame sequences only and misses some clones. Where compared with another copy, unresolved V genes explain less than half of these, and the others have no known cause. The sample table contains some 60,000 clones; only one count was recorded for over 75% of them. The ten biggest clones cover approximately 2% of the sample. The trial excluded patients who had a history of autoimmune disease or were on systemic immunosuppression. Peripheral blood for TCR sequencing was collected from all dose cohorts at baseline, on cycle 4 day 1, and on cycle 7 day 1. Samples came from an open-label, multicenter, first-in-human phase I dose-escalation trial of ivuxolimab. Adults with locally advanced or metastatic melanoma, renal cell, hepatocellular, or head and neck squamous cell carcinoma were enrolled in the trial. Before TCR sequencing, CD4+ and CD8+ T cells were separately sorted from peripheral blood.

V and J are trimmed by 4 bases and 2 bases, and the gene matches miss 4 bases of the junction. From a lookup of the germline V gene (reference sequence), CDR1 and CDR2 are LNHDA and SQIVND. Including cysteine and phenylalanine, the CDR3 has 15 amino acids. Only the CDR3 DNA is retained, 45 bases long and in frame from the first base. Turning to this clone: Its antigen target is currently unknown. No much larger clone is present one base from it, and per-base qualities are unavailable.

Rearrangement joined TRBV19 to TRBJ1-2; TRBD1 aligns with 10 central bases. Sample: CD4+ or CD8+ T cells sorted from blood, taken in a trial of the OX40 agonist ivuxolimab. The source is an adult with an advanced solid tumor such as melanoma, head and neck, liver or kidney cancer. This receptor carries the CDR3 CASSTSGQGNYGYTF. The nucleotide sequence is given as TGTGCCAGTAGTACTTCGGGACAGGGGAACTATGGCTACACCTTC.